A single sample gave rise to the 21 T cell receptor beta chains below, sequenced in a study of blood T cells in healthy people across ages. The use of a sample-barcoded 5' primer and a J-beta primer mix characterized a second PCR of 7 to 11 cycles. Using its own MiXCR run on the 5' RACE reads, TCRdb lists one record per CDR3 protein. The sample includes around 1.7 million distinct CDR3 sequences, 28% seen only once; the top ten take 7.7%. The material sequenced was blood. The source is a woman aged 25 to 39 in good health.

This clonotype was picked up a small number of times. The chain couples TRBV12-3 or TRBV12-4 to TRBJ2-1; unclear D gene. CDR3 length: 14 amino acids. Trimming took off 2 bases at V and 1 base at J, with 6 bases between the two ends. The CDR3 region has the DNA TGTGCCAGCAGTTTATATAGATCCTACAATGAGCAGTTCTTC. Translated, it gives CASSLYRSYNEQFF.

The chain carries TRBV27 and TRBJ1-1, with unresolved D. With 2 bases removed from V and 0 bases from J, the gap between germline ends came to 10 bases. Germline loops: CDR1 MNHEY, CDR2 SMNVEV (reference sequence). The CDR3 consists of 15 residues. The CDR3 loop is CASSLDISMNTEAFF. CDR3 DNA sequence: TGTGCCAGCAGTTTAGACATATCGATGAACACTGAAGCTTTCTTT.

The chain combines TRBV7-9 with TRBJ2-1; D remains unclear. The CDR3 loop spans 13 amino acids. CDR1 SEHNR and CDR2 FQNEAQ come from the germline V gene (reference sequence). Between the trimmed V and J ends, which lost 5 bases and 8 bases, there was a span of 13 bases. CDR3 nucleotides: TGTGCCAGCAGCGGTGGGGATTCCCATGAGCAGTTCTTC. Translation gives CASSGGDSHEQFF.

This clonotype has ten or more counts. The chain couples TRBV7-9 to TRBJ2-3; weak D call: TRBD2 (6 bases). Germline loops: CDR1 SEHNR, CDR2 FQNEAQ (reference sequence). V lost 2 bases and J 3 bases, leaving 12 bases between the germline ends. The CDR3 is 15 amino acids. The DNA for the CDR3 is TGTGCCAGCAGCTTACGTACCGGGACTACAGATACGCAGTATTTT. Its translation is CASSLRTGTTDTQYF.

The chain couples TRBV5-1 to TRBJ2-2, with 9 bases aligning to TRBD1. This CDR3 contains 16 residues. The ends lost 4 bases at V and 5 bases at J; junction bases unmatched: 9. Germline CDR1 and CDR2: SGHRS and YFSETQ. Here the CDR3 DNA reads TGCGCCAGCAGCCCTTTCGGACAGGGGAGAACCGGGGAGCTGTTTTTT. Encoded protein: CASSPFGQGRTGELFF.

V and J are TRBV29-1 and TRBJ1-1; D not resolved. Deletions cut 7 bases from V and 1 base from J, with 13 bases between. Looked up from germline, CDR1 is SQVTM and CDR2 is ANQGSEA. The CDR3 contains 13 residues. CDR3 residues: CSAVIGGNTEAFF. The CDR3 DNA follows: TGCAGCGCTGTAATAGGAGGGAACACTGAAGCTTTCTTT.

In DNA form, the CDR3 reads TGTGCCTGGAAGGGGAAAGGAATGACCTATGGCTACACCTTC. As protein: CAWKGKGMTYGYTF. V and J are TRBV30 and TRBJ1-2, with D perhaps matching TRBD1 (5 bases). The V end was cut by 4 bases, the J end by 4 bases, with 16 bases between. Germline loops: CDR1 GTSNPN, CDR2 SVGIG (reference sequence). This CDR3 comprises 14 residues.

J is TRBJ1-5 and V is TRBV7-2, with 7 bases fitting TRBD1. V was pared by 1 base and J by 3 bases, with 3 bases of the junction left unmatched. This CDR3 has 15 amino acids. Germline V gives CDR1 SGHTA, CDR2 FQGNSA. CDR3 residues: CASSLVGTANQPQHF. The CDR3 DNA follows: TGTGCCAGCAGCTTAGTCGGGACAGCCAATCAGCCCCAGCATTTT.

This clonotype was observed at least ten times. The chain combines TRBV20-1 with TRBJ2-7; D is unclear. Germline CDR1 and CDR2: DFQATT and SNEGSKA (reference sequence). The ends were cut back, 2 bases at V and 1 base at J, with 15 bases in the middle. The CDR3 contains 15 residues. The CDR3 sequence is CSARKSYGASYEQYF. CDR3 bases: TGCAGTGCTAGAAAGAGTTACGGTGCTTCCTACGAGCAGTACTTC.

This clonotype was recorded many times. The chain links TRBV29-1 to TRBJ2-7; possible D gene TRBD2, 6 bases. Per germline, CDR1 SQVTM and CDR2 ANQGSEA. The CDR3 sequence is 13 residues long. V lost 6 bases to trimming and J lost 1 base, with 13 bases between them. As DNA, the CDR3 is TGCAGCGTCGACGGGGGTACGTCCTACGAGCAGTACTTC. It specifies CSVDGGTSYEQYF.

This clonotype has just a few counts. The chain couples TRBV20-1 to TRBJ2-2; D is uncertain. V lost 3 bases and J 7 bases, leaving 6 bases between the germline ends. CDR3 length: 11 amino acids. The germline V gene has CDR1 DFQATT and CDR2 SNEGSKA (reference sequence). The CDR3 spells CSASVNGELFF. The DNA for the CDR3 is TGCAGTGCTAGCGTCAACGGGGAGCTGTTTTTT.

The rearrangement joins TRBV9 to TRBJ1-2; D is unclear. Germline V lookup: CDR1 SGDLS, CDR2 YYNGEE. Trimming cost V 0 bases and J 4 bases, with 7 bases left between them. CDR3 size: 13 residues. The CDR3 sequence: CASSVAEGYGYTF. CDR3 nucleotide sequence: TGTGCCAGCAGCGTAGCAGAGGGCTATGGCTACACCTTC.

Comments on this clonotype: A read error may account for a junction end that differs from germline. The rearrangement joins TRBV7-2 to TRBJ1-2; maybe TRBD1 (5 bases). From germline, CDR1 is SGHTA and CDR2 FQGNSA. The CDR3 loop spans 14 amino acids. The CDR3 DNA sequence: TGTGTCAGCAGCTTAGATCAGGGCGGCTATGGCTACACCTTC. Amino acid sequence: CVSSLDQGGYGYTF. The full variable domain, its missing parts supplied by reference TRBV7-2 and TRBJ1-2, is GAGVSQSPSNKVTEKGKDVELRCDPISGHTALYWYRQSLGQGLEFLIYFQGNSAPDKSGLPSDRFSAERTGGSVSTLTIQRTQQEDSAVYLCVSSLDQGGYGYTFGSGTRLTVV.

V and J are TRBV11-3 and TRBJ2-3; TRBD2 agrees at 12 bases. CDR3 size: 19 residues. Germline lookup yields CDR1 SGHNT and CDR2 YENEEA. Germline trimming cut 5 bases from V and 1 base from J; bases unmatched to any gene: 13. In DNA, the CDR3 is TGTGCCAGCAGCCTGCGGGCTAGCGGGGGGGCAGGTGGCACAGATACGCAGTATTTT. This sequence encodes CASSLRASGGAGGTDTQYF.

The sample holds a few counts of this clonotype. This chain joins TRBV30 and TRBJ1-5; maybe TRBD1 (5 bases). Germline CDR1 is GTSNPN and CDR2 is SVGIG (reference sequence). The CDR3 contains 14 residues. The ends were cut back, 4 bases at V and 2 bases at J, with 12 bases in the middle. CDR3 bases: TGTGCCTGGAATCAGGGTAGGGGCAATCAGCCCCAGCATTTT. It encodes CAWNQGRGNQPQHF.

The chain is built from TRBV7-8 and TRBJ2-7; the D gene is possibly TRBD2 (7 bases). This CDR3 has 16 amino acids. V was trimmed by 3 bases and J by 3 bases, leaving 18 bases between them. CDR1 is SGHVS, CDR2 FQNEAQ, per germline. As DNA, the CDR3 is TGTGCCAGCAGCTTCAACAGGGAGGGCAGTCGCTACGAGCAGTACTTC. Its translation is CASSFNREGSRYEQYF.

This chain connects TRBV7-2 to TRBJ1-2; 10 nucleotides line up with TRBD1. Germline V lookup: CDR1 SGHTA, CDR2 FQGNSA. Trimming removed 7 bases from V and 6 bases from J; junction bases left unmatched: 17. The CDR3 runs 17 residues. CDR3 protein: CASIWAGTGATGNGYTF. CDR3 DNA sequence: TGTGCCAGCATCTGGGCAGGGACAGGGGCTACCGGGAATGGCTACACCTTC.

This chain uses TRBV7-9 with TRBJ2-3; tentatively, D is TRBD2 (6 bases). Trimming removed 4 bases at V and 2 bases at J, with 13 bases between. The CDR3 extends over 15 amino acids. Germline lookup yields CDR1 SEHNR and CDR2 FQNEAQ (reference sequence). CDR3 DNA sequence: TGTGCCAGCAGCTCCCACCGGACTAACACAGATACGCAGTATTTT. It translates to CASSSHRTNTDTQYF.

As concerns this clonotype: This clone may be a read error of a much larger clone one base away. CDR3 nucleotide sequence: TGCGCCAGCAGCTTGGCCGAGGTGGAAGGCTACACCTTC. This codes for CASSLAEVEGYTF. The genes are TRBV5-1 and TRBJ1-2; no clear D. Germline V gene lookup returns CDR1 SGHRS and CDR2 YFSETQ. This CDR3 has 13 residues. The V end was cut by 0 bases, the J end by 8 bases, with 11 bases between.

In its sample, this clonotype was seen a few times. The rearrangement links TRBV4-3 to TRBJ2-7, with a possible D match to TRBD1 (6 bases). Trimming took 0 bases from V and 6 from J, leaving 9 bases between them. Germline V gene sequence: CDR1 LGHNA, CDR2 YSLEER. This CDR3 contains 13 residues. CDR3: CASSQDGGSEQYF. In DNA form, the CDR3 reads TGCGCCAGCAGCCAAGATGGGGGCTCCGAGCAGTACTTC.

V usage is TRBV11-2 and J usage is TRBJ1-1; D is uncertain. V lost 3 bases, J lost 1 base, and 9 bases lay in between. This CDR3 has 14 residues. From germline, CDR1 is SGHAT and CDR2 FQNNGV. CDR3 bases: TGTGCCAGCAGCTTTGGATCGGGGAACACTGAAGCTTTCTTT. This translates into CASSFGSGNTEAFF.